A selection of T cell receptor beta chains follows, all from one sample in a study of post-analysis software for immune sequencing data. Using its own MiXCR run on the PCR reads, TCRdb lists one record per CDR3 protein. Among 350,000 to 500,000 distinct CDR3 sequences, over 30% were seen once, and the ten largest hold around 8%. Sequenced input: blood. All receptors derive from a girl aged 2 to 10 with multiple sclerosis. The CDR3 runs from the conserved cysteine through the conserved F or W. Each record gives: V gene, clone size, D gene, J gene, CDR3 protein, CDR3 DNA. The D gene is left open where the match is weak. The size entry is marked missing in some rows and otherwise reads once, few, many or a size class.

>TRBV5-1|-|-|TRBJ2-1
CASSSIPITYNEQFF
TGCGCCAGCAGCTCGATACCCATTACCTACAATGAGCAGTTCTTC
>TRBV5-1|few|TRBD1|TRBJ2-7
CASSLGQGLTYEQYF
TGCGCCAGCAGCTTAGGACAGGGGCTGACTTACGAGCAGTACTTC
>TRBV4-3|few|-|TRBJ2-3
CASSQESGRGGTDTQYF
TGCGCCAGCAGCCAAGAATCGGGGAGGGGGGGCACAGATACGCAGTATTTT
>TRBV4-3|medium-sized|-|TRBJ2-7
CASSQANGAYEQYF
TGCGCCAGCAGCCAAGCCAACGGGGCTTACGAGCAGTACTTC
>TRBV7-9|-|TRBD1|TRBJ2-7
CASSSYTGTGGSAEQYF
TGTGCCAGCAGCTCGTACACCGGGACAGGGGGCTCCGCGGAGCAGTACTTC
>TRBV27|few|TRBD2|TRBJ2-1
CASSLAGRGNEQFF
TGTGCCAGCAGTCTAGCGGGGAGGGGCAATGAGCAGTTCTTC
>TRBV13|-|-|TRBJ1-2
CASSNDARNYGYTF
TGTGCCAGCAGCAACGATGCCCGTAACTATGGCTACACCTTC
>TRBV7-9|few|-|TRBJ2-5
CASSLDDFKAETQYF
TGTGCCAGCAGCTTAGATGACTTCAAGGCCGAGACCCAGTACTTC
>TRBV5-1|-|-|TRBJ2-3
CASSLVWDGLTQYF
TGCGCCAGCAGCTTGGTGTGGGACGGACTTACGCAGTATTTT
>TRBV2|-|-|TRBJ2-1
CASSDRLSAYNEQFF
TGTGCCAGCAGTGACAGGCTGAGCGCCTACAATGAGCAGTTCTTC
>TRBV10-3|few|TRBD1|TRBJ2-3
CAISESGGRDTQYF
TGTGCCATCAGTGAGTCAGGGGGCAGAGATACGCAGTATTTT
>TRBV29-1|many|-|TRBJ2-5
CSVVSPGPTWETQYF
TGCAGCGTTGTTAGCCCGGGACCTACTTGGGAGACCCAGTACTTC
>TRBV4-1|-|TRBD1|TRBJ2-1
CASSQERTGDVSDEQFF
TGCGCCAGCAGCCAAGAACGGACAGGGGATGTTAGCGATGAGCAGTTCTTC
>TRBV12-3/TRBV12-4|-|-|TRBJ1-2
CASSLAGVGYTF
TGTGCCAGCAGTTTAGCTGGGGTAGGCTACACCTTC
>TRBV7-3|few|-|TRBJ2-5
CASSLGDWVYF
TGTGCCAGCAGCTTGGGGGACTGGGTGTACTTC
>TRBV12-3/TRBV12-4|few|TRBD2|TRBJ2-1
CASSSTSGKNEQFF
TGTGCCAGCAGTTCGACTAGCGGGAAAAATGAGCAGTTCTTC
>TRBV7-2|few|TRBD1|TRBJ2-5
CASSRVGTGGMRETQYF
TGTGCCAGCAGTCGCGTAGGGACAGGGGGCATGCGGGAGACCCAGTACTTC
>TRBV6-1|few|-|TRBJ1-2
CASTVTYGYTF
TGTGCCAGCACGGTGACCTATGGCTACACCTTC
>TRBV3-1|few|TRBD2|TRBJ2-4
CASSQGLAQNIQYF
TGTGCCAGCAGTCAAGGACTAGCGCAAAACATTCAGTACTTC
>TRBV6-5|few|TRBD1|TRBJ2-7
CASSLSVRGPPYEQYF
TGTGCCAGCAGCCTTTCGGTCAGGGGGCCCCCCTACGAGCAGTACTTC
>TRBV4-3|few|TRBD1|TRBJ2-7
CASSQDATRQDRASSYEQYF
TGCGCCAGCAGCCAAGATGCAACCCGGCAGGACAGGGCCAGCTCCTACGAGCAGTACTTC
>TRBV5-1|few|-|TRBJ2-1
CASSNGNEQFF
TGCGCCAGCAGCAACGGGAATGAGCAGTTCTTC
>TRBV20-1|few|TRBD2|TRBJ2-7
CSARTSGREFFYEQYF
TGCAGTGCTAGGACTAGCGGGAGGGAATTTTTTTACGAGCAGTACTTC
>TRBV5-1|-|TRBD1|TRBJ1-2
CASSLVPGGGGYTF
TGCGCCAGCAGCTTGGTCCCAGGGGGCGGTGGCTACACCTTC
>TRBV29-1|-|-|TRBJ2-7
CSVLDRFYEQYF
TGCAGCGTTTTAGACAGGTTCTACGAGCAGTACTTC
>TRBV4-2|-|-|TRBJ1-1
CASSQEAQGWIDTEAFF
TGTGCCAGCAGCCAAGAAGCACAGGGATGGATTGACACTGAAGCTTTCTTT
>TRBV7-2|-|-|TRBJ1-1
CASSLLGGTEAFF
TGTGCCAGTAGCCTGCTAGGGGGAACTGAAGCTTTCTTT
>TRBV12-3/TRBV12-4|few|-|TRBJ2-4
CASSLESRTASVSKNIQYF
TGTGCCAGCAGTTTAGAGTCCAGAACTGCGAGCGTTTCCAAAAACATTCAGTACTTC
>TRBV7-3|-|-|TRBJ2-3
CASSLGAYPGDTQYF
TGTGCCAGCAGCTTAGGGGCGTACCCCGGGGATACGCAGTATTTT
>TRBV20-1|few|TRBD2|TRBJ2-1
CSARRGGSSYNEQFF
TGCAGTGCTAGACGGGGGGGGAGCTCCTACAATGAGCAGTTCTTC